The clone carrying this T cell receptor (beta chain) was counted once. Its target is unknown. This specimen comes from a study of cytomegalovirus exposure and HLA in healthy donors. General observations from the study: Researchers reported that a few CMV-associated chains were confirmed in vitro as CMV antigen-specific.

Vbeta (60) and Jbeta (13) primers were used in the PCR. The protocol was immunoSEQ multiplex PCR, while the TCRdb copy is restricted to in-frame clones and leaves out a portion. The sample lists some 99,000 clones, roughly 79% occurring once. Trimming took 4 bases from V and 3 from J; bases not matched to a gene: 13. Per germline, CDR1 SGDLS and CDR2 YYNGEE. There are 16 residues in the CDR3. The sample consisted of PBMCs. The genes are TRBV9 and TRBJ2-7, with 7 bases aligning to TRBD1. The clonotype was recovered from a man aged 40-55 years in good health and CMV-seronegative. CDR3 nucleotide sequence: TGTGCCAGCAGCTACCACGGACAGGCCCGCCTCTACGAGCAGTACTTC. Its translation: CASSYHGQARLYEQYF.